A single sample gave rise to the 23 T cell receptor beta chains below, sequenced in a study of CD8 T cells in Susac syndrome. With random hexamers, about 0.5 to 1 ug RNA was reverse transcribed. TCRdb recomputed calls from the immunoSEQ multiplex PCR reads with MiXCR, one row per CDR3 protein. This table has some 99,000 distinct CDR3 sequences, roughly 97% appearing once. Sequencing was done on a sample of CD4+ T cells from PBMCs. These receptors all stem from a human donor in good health.

This sequence joins TRBV9 and TRBJ2-7; 9 bases map to TRBD1. The CDR3 is made up of 15 amino acids. J was trimmed by 4 bases and V by 0 bases; bases with no gene match: 5. CDR1 and CDR2 (germline): SGDLS, YYNGEE. In DNA form, the CDR3 reads TGTGCCAGCAGCGTAGCTCCGGGACAGGGTTACGAGCAGTACTTC. Translation gives CASSVAPGQGYEQYF.

The chain joins TRBV27 to TRBJ2-1, with D maybe TRBD2 (6 bases). The CDR3 extends over 16 amino acids. Germline V gives CDR1 MNHEY, CDR2 SMNVEV (reference sequence). Trimming took off 0 bases at V and 9 bases at J, with 18 bases between the two ends. CDR3 coding DNA: TGTGCCAGCAGTTTATCCTGGGACTCGACGGTCGGTGAGCAGTTCTTC. The encoded protein is CASSLSWDSTVGEQFF.

As for this clonotype: Sequence at one end of the junction differs from germline and may be a read error. CDR3 sequence reads: CASSEDGYGQYF. The CDR3 coding sequence is TGTGCCAGCAGCGAAGACGGATACGGGCAGTACTTC. The chain couples TRBV2 to TRBJ2-7; no definite D call. This CDR3 has 12 residues. Germline V gene data show CDR1 as SNHLY and CDR2 as FYNNEI.

V usage is TRBV7-3 and J usage is TRBJ2-5; tentatively, D is TRBD1 (5 bases). The CDR3 consists of 14 residues. Germline lookup yields CDR1 SGHTA and CDR2 FQGTGA. Trimming cost V 0 bases and J 5 bases, with 10 bases left between them. The CDR3 region has the DNA TGTGCCAGCAGCTTAACCCAGGGATCGGAGACCCAGTACTTC. Its translation: CASSLTQGSETQYF.

CDR3 loop: CASSQDQGTYGYTF. The CDR3 nucleotides read TGTGCCAGCAGCCAAGATCAGGGCACCTATGGCTACACCTTC. The genes are TRBV3-1 and TRBJ1-2; maybe TRBD1 (5 bases). The CDR3 has 14 residues. Germline V gene data show CDR1 as LGHDT and CDR2 as YNNKEL (reference sequence). V lost 0 bases and J 4 bases, leaving 9 bases between the germline ends. The full variable domain, with the rest looked up from reference TRBV3-1 and TRBJ1-2, is DTAVSQTPKYLVTQMGNDKSIKCEQNLGHDTMYWYKQDSKKFLKIMFSYNNKELIINETVPNRFSPKSPDKAHLNLHINSLELGDSAVYFCASSQDQGTYGYTFGSGTRLTVV.

This rearrangement joins TRBV11-2 to TRBJ2-7; D unresolved. The CDR3 totals 14 residues. V lost 1 base and J lost 2, with 9 bases in between. Germline V gene sequence: CDR1 SGHAT, CDR2 FQNNGV. CDR3: CASSLVPETYEQYF. CDR3 nucleotide sequence: TGTGCCAGCAGCTTAGTCCCAGAAACCTACGAGCAGTACTTC.

The chain has TRBV9 and TRBJ1-1; unclear D gene. Germline CDR1 and CDR2: SGDLS and YYNGEE. The V end lost 0 bases, the J end lost 0 bases, and 3 bases lay between the germline ends. The length of the CDR3 is 13 residues. Written as DNA, the CDR3 is TGTGCCAGCAGCGTAGCGGTGAACACTGAAGCTTTCTTT. Protein: CASSVAVNTEAFF.

This sequence joins TRBV15 and TRBJ2-7, with 7 bases fitting TRBD1. Per germline, CDR1 LNHNV and CDR2 YYDKDF (reference sequence). The CDR3 totals 14 residues. The junction had 6 bases not matched to a gene; V was cut back by 1 base and J by 6 bases. The CDR3 sequence: CATSRARGMGEQYF. For the CDR3, the DNA is TGTGCCACCAGCAGAGCCAGGGGGATGGGCGAGCAGTACTTC.

The V call is TRBV24-1, the J call TRBJ2-2; TRBD1 matches 9 bases. There are 15 residues in the CDR3. The V gene end was trimmed by 4 bases and the J gene end by 6 bases; junction bases not matched to a gene: 5. The germline V gene has CDR1 KGHDR and CDR2 SFDVKD. Here the CDR3 reads CATSETGGRSGELFF. Written as DNA, the CDR3 is TGTGCCACCAGTGAAACAGGGGGCCGGTCCGGGGAGCTGTTTTTT.

The chain carries TRBV24-1 and TRBJ1-2; 8 bases are a match to TRBD1. Germline CDR1 and CDR2: KGHDR and SFDVKD. This CDR3 is built from 15 residues. The V and J ends lost 2 bases and 4 bases, in that order; junction bases with no gene match: 5. CDR3 region: CATSDSSDRGYGYTF. The CDR3 DNA is TGTGCCACCAGTGATTCCTCTGACAGGGGCTATGGCTACACCTTC.

This sequence joins TRBV21-1 and TRBJ1-1. TRBV21-1 has pseudogene status. This CDR3 is 14 amino acids long. Here the CDR3 reads CASSKAGMNTEAFF. CDR3 in DNA: TGTGCCAGCAGCAAAGCTGGGATGAACACTGAAGCTTTCTTT.

This clonotype showed up just once. The chain recombines TRBV3-1 with TRBJ1-4, with 7 bases fitting TRBD1. Trimming removed 4 bases from V and 5 bases from J; junction bases left unmatched: 4. The CDR3 is made up of 14 amino acids. Germline CDR1 reads LGHDT; CDR2 reads YNNKEL (reference sequence). CDR3 coding DNA: TGTGCCAGCAGCCTTCAGGGGGGGAATGAAAAACTGTTTTTT. Translated: CASSLQGGNEKLFF.

The rearrangement uses TRBV5-4 and TRBJ2-5; D is perhaps TRBD1 (8 bases). Germline CDR1 reads SGHNT; CDR2 reads YYREEE (reference sequence). The CDR3 has 15 amino acids. Deletions cut 2 bases from V and 5 bases from J, with 16 bases between. CDR3 amino acids: CASSLQQGGAETQYF. Here the CDR3 DNA reads TGTGCCAGCAGCTTACAACAGGGGGGGGCGGAGACCCAGTACTTC. The full variable domain, in which reference TRBV5-4 and TRBJ2-5 provide the parts outside the CDR3, is ETGVTQSPTHLIKTRGQQVTLRCSSQSGHNTVSWYQQALGQGPQFIFQYYREEENGRGNFPPRFSGLQFPNYSSELNVNALELDDSALYLCASSLQQGGAETQYFGPGTRLLVL.

V usage is TRBV6-5 and J usage is TRBJ2-4; D call uncertain. In germline, CDR1 is MNHEY, CDR2 SVGAGI. The length of the CDR3 is 11 residues. Between the trimmed V and J ends, which lost 6 bases and 8 bases, there was a span of 8 bases. The CDR3 DNA reads TGTGCCAGCAGGGGGTTCGACATTCAGTACTTC. Protein product: CASRGFDIQYF.

This clonotype appeared a single time. V and J are TRBV2 and TRBJ2-1; 8 positions agree with TRBD2. The CDR3 covers 16 residues. The germline V gene has CDR1 SNHLY and CDR2 FYNNEI. The J segment lost 2 bases and the V segment lost 4 bases, leaving 7 bases of the junction unmatched. CDR3 loop: CASSGGAGGTYNEQFF. As DNA, the CDR3 is TGTGCCAGCAGTGGTGGGGCGGGAGGAACCTACAATGAGCAGTTCTTC.

CDR3: CASSQPTLWLAGGPSDTQYF. For the CDR3, the DNA is TGCGCCAGCAGTCAACCCACCCTGTGGCTAGCGGGGGGGCCATCAGATACGCAGTATTTT. This chain joins TRBV23-1 and TRBJ2-3, with TRBD2 matching over 12 bases. TRBV23-1 is designated an ORF whose function remains uncertain. Trimming at V came to 2 bases and at J to 4 bases, leaving 16 bases not matched to a gene. The CDR3 has 20 residues.

The count of this clonotype is one. V gene TRBV20-1 combines with J gene TRBJ2-5; D may match TRBD1 or TRBD2 (5 bases each). Germline CDR1 DFQATT, CDR2 SNEGSKA (reference sequence). Trimming pared 5 bases from V and 5 bases from J, leaving 18 bases between. The length of the CDR3 is 14 residues. CDR3 bases: TGCAGTGCTGACCCCGGGACCCCGGGGGAGACCCAGTACTTC. As protein: CSADPGTPGETQYF.

The chain employs TRBV24-1 and TRBJ1-2; the D gene is possibly TRBD1 (5 bases). V lost 1 base and J lost 8, with 10 bases in between. Per germline, CDR1 KGHDR and CDR2 SFDVKD. The CDR3 consists of 13 residues. Here the CDR3 reads CATSDLRRGGYTF. The CDR3 region has the DNA TGTGCCACCAGTGATTTAAGGAGGGGCGGCTACACCTTC.

The chain combines TRBV7-2 with TRBJ2-3; 9 bases are shared with TRBD1. Germline V gene lookup returns CDR1 SGHTA and CDR2 FQGNSA. V lost 3 bases and J lost 0; bases outside the gene matches: 7. The CDR3 contains 17 residues. CDR3 in DNA: TGTGCCAGCAGCTTGCCCCTGGACAGGGGTAGCACAGATACGCAGTATTTT. This sequence encodes CASSLPLDRGSTDTQYF.

The chain recombines TRBV19 with TRBJ2-1, with 10 bases that match TRBD2. The V and J ends lost 6 bases and 7 bases, in that order; junction bases with no gene match: 12. CDR3 length equals 16 residues. CDR1 is LNHDA and CDR2 is SQIVND in the germline V gene (reference sequence). CDR3 protein: CASRLSSGSPGNEQFF. The CDR3 DNA is TGTGCCAGTAGGCTCTCTAGCGGGAGTCCGGGAAATGAGCAGTTCTTC.

This chain joins TRBV23-1 and TRBJ2-5, with TRBD2 matching 9 bases. TRBV23-1 is sorted into the ORF group, with uncertain function. V shed 1 base and J 5 bases; nucleotides not matched to a gene: 11. This CDR3 spans 17 amino acids. This CDR3 is CASSQFGREGQRETQYF. Written as DNA, the CDR3 is TGCGCCAGCAGTCAATTTGGGCGGGAGGGGCAGCGGGAGACCCAGTACTTC.

The rearrangement links TRBV5-4 to TRBJ2-2; D is unresolved. CDR1 and CDR2 from the germline V gene are SGHNT and YYREEE (reference sequence). Deletions cut 1 base from V and 0 bases from J, with 4 bases between. CDR3 size: 14 residues. This CDR3 reads CASSLPSNTGELFF. The CDR3 DNA reads as TGTGCCAGCAGCTTGCCGTCGAACACCGGGGAGCTGTTTTTT.

The chain couples TRBV6-6 to TRBJ2-3; perhaps D is TRBD1 or TRBD2 (5 bases each). Trimming pared 6 bases from V and 3 bases from J, leaving 16 bases between. Germline V CDR1 and CDR2: MNHNY, SVGAGI (reference sequence). The CDR3 has 15 amino acids. CDR3: CASRNPGRRTDTQYF. As DNA, the CDR3 is TGTGCCAGCAGGAACCCGGGACGGCGTACAGATACGCAGTATTTT.